Listed below are T cell receptor beta chains from one sample, sequenced in a study of T cell responses to AZD1222 COVID-19 vaccine. Only in-frame clones appear in the TCRdb table, and some are missing; sequencing was by immunoSEQ multiplex PCR. The table records around 140,000 clones, 90% to 95% of them present only once. The source was peripheral blood, collected on day 0 of AZD1222 vaccination. The receptors were gathered from an adult in good health. CDR3s include the opening cysteine and the closing phenylalanine or tryptophan. A D gene is named only where the DNA matches it firmly.

J gene: TRBJ2-3
CDR3 length: 15
V gene: TRBV12-5
D gene: .
CDR3 protein: CASGLAFGVTDTQYF

J gene: TRBJ2-7
CDR3 length: 14
V gene: TRBV7-2
D gene: TRBD1
CDR3 protein: CASSSGTGAYEQYF

J gene: TRBJ1-4
CDR3 length: 13
V gene: TRBV28
D gene: .
CDR3 protein: CASSLRQDEKLFF

J gene: TRBJ2-1
CDR3 length: 11
V gene: TRBV30
D gene: .
CDR3 protein: CAWSEGDEQFF

J gene: TRBJ1-2
CDR3 length: 13
V gene: TRBV18
D gene: .
CDR3 protein: CASSPGSDWGYTF

J gene: TRBJ1-1
CDR3 length: 16
V gene: TRBV5-6
D gene: .
CDR3 protein: CASSRSLITAGTEAFF

J gene: TRBJ1-2
CDR3 length: 15
V gene: TRBV28
D gene: TRBD1
CDR3 protein: CASSDPGQATYGYTF

J gene: TRBJ2-1
CDR3 length: 13
V gene: TRBV7-9
D gene: .
CDR3 protein: CASSVEGRFEQFF

J gene: TRBJ1-5
CDR3 length: 15
V gene: TRBV19
D gene: .
CDR3 protein: CASSIGSYSNQPQHF

J gene: TRBJ2-1
CDR3 length: 17
V gene: TRBV9
D gene: TRBD2
CDR3 protein: CASSVATGLAGPNEQFF

J gene: TRBJ1-6
CDR3 length: 12
V gene: TRBV10-2
D gene: .
CDR3 protein: CASSDPNSPLHF

J gene: TRBJ1-6
CDR3 length: 15
V gene: TRBV18
D gene: .
CDR3 protein: CASSPLPGINSPLHF

J gene: TRBJ1-4
CDR3 length: 15
V gene: TRBV2
D gene: .
CDR3 protein: CASSEEFRSNEKLFF

J gene: TRBJ2-5
CDR3 length: 14
V gene: TRBV19
D gene: TRBD1
CDR3 protein: CASSNGQGRETQYF

J gene: TRBJ1-4
CDR3 length: 11
V gene: TRBV5-4
D gene: .
CDR3 protein: CASSSDEKLFF